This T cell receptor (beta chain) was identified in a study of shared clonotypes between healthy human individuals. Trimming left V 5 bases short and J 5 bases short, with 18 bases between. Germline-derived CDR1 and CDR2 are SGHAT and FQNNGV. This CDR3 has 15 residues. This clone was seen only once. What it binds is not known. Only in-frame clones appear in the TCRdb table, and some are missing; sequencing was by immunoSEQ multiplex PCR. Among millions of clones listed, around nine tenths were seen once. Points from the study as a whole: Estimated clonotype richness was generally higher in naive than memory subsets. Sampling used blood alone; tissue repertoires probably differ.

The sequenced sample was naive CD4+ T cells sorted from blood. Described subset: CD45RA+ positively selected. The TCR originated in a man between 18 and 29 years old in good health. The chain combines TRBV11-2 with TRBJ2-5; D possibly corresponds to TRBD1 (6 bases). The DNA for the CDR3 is TGTGCCAGCAGCCTACTACAGGGACCAGCTGAGACCCAGTACTTC. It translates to CASSLLQGPAETQYF.